Listed here are 27 T cell receptor beta chains from one sample, sequenced in a study of regulatory T cells in long-lasting Graves disease. Described time point: newly diagnosed GD, antithyroid drugs for less than 3 months. TCR sequences were obtained from RNA taken from PBMCs. Investigators prepared the TCR beta libraries by applying iRepertoire HTBI primers and Arm-PCR of CDR3 regions. TCRdb redid the calling of the multiplex PCR reads with MiXCR, one entry per CDR3 protein. The sample includes roughly 610,000 distinct CDR3 sequences, roughly 16% of them seen just once. These same data were also listed under a study on T cells in Graves' hyperthyroidism and ophthalmopathy.

Material: peripheral blood mononuclear cells (PBMCs), obtained at new diagnosis, from a patient treated with antithyroid drugs. The receptor source for this set is a man younger than 35 with Graves disease.

V and J are TRBV19 and TRBJ2-3, with D unresolved. This CDR3 is 18 amino acids long. Trimming removed 3 bases at V and 4 bases at J, with 23 bases between. CDR1 and CDR2 (germline): LNHDA, SQIVND (reference sequence). CDR3 sequence reads: CASSMRGTWTGKADTQYF. CDR3 in DNA: TGTGCCAGTAGTATGAGAGGAACTTGGACGGGTAAGGCAGATACGCAGTATTTT.

The table lists this clonotype with a count of one. Given a much more abundant clone one base away, this may be a read error. In this CDR3 the conserved last residue, phenylalanine or tryptophan, is missing, so a read error is likely. The chain links TRBV20-1 to TRBJ2-7; 7 bases fit TRBD1. V gave up 5 bases and J gave up 2 bases; unmatched junction bases: 6. Germline CDR1 and CDR2: DFQATT and SNEGSKA (reference sequence). The CDR3 contains 13 residues. The CDR3 region is CSAGDRITYEQYS. In DNA form, the CDR3 reads TGCAGTGCTGGGGACAGAATCACCTACGAGCAGTACTCC.

Remarks on this clonotype: This may stem from a read error, because a much larger clone lies one nucleotide away. The V and J genes are TRBV19 and TRBJ2-5; maybe TRBD2 (7 bases). The V gene's germline CDR1 is LNHDA and CDR2 SQIVND (reference sequence). This CDR3 has 14 amino acids. V lost 5 bases and J 5 bases, leaving 15 bases between the germline ends. The CDR3 region has the DNA TGTGCCAGTAGTGGCGGGGGCGGAGTGGAGACCCAGTACTTC. This sequence encodes CASSGGGGVETQYF.

This sequence joins TRBV27 and TRBJ1-3; 9 nucleotides match TRBD1. The V segment lost 5 bases and the J segment 8 bases; nucleotides outside the gene matches: 4. This CDR3 region has 13 residues. The germline CDR1 and CDR2 sequences are MNHEY and SMNVEV (reference sequence). The CDR3 DNA sequence: TGTGCCAGCAGTCCGGGGACAGGGCACACCATATATTTT. Translation gives CASSPGTGHTIYF.

This clonotype was recorded many times. This sequence joins TRBV30 and TRBJ1-2; a weak D match, TRBD1 (5 bases). The germline gives CDR1 GTSNPN, CDR2 SVGIG (reference sequence). V was pared by 5 bases and J by 2 bases, with 15 bases between. This CDR3 region has 14 residues. In DNA form, the CDR3 reads TGTGCCTGGGTATGGGACGGGCCAAACTATGGCTACACCTTC. This codes for CAWVWDGPNYGYTF.

This clonotype was observed a few times. This chain links TRBV20-1 with TRBJ2-1, with 10 bases fitting TRBD1. CDR1 is DFQATT, CDR2 SNEGSKA, per germline (reference sequence). This CDR3 has 15 amino acids. J lost 4 bases, V lost 6 bases, and 9 bases had no gene match. In DNA, the CDR3 is TGCAGTGCCTCGAAACCGGGACAGGGGTACAATGAGCAGTTCTTC. Translated, it gives CSASKPGQGYNEQFF.

This clonotype was observed many times. For the CDR3, the DNA is TGTGCCAGCTCACCGGCACAGGAGATCACCTACAATGAGCAGTTCTTC. This codes for CASSPAQEITYNEQFF. V usage is TRBV18 and J usage is TRBJ2-1; D might be TRBD1 (5 bases). The CDR3 covers 16 residues. Germline V lookup: CDR1 KGHSH, CDR2 LQKENI. V gave up 3 bases and J gave up 2 bases, with 14 bases separating them.

The chain recombines TRBV28 with TRBJ2-1; 7 bases align to TRBD2. Germline assignment: CDR1 MDHEN and CDR2 SYDVKM. The V gene end was trimmed by 4 bases and the J gene end by 4 bases; junction bases not matched to a gene: 10. The CDR3 has 16 residues. The DNA of the CDR3 is TGTGCCAGCAGTTCCCTACTAGCGAGAACTTACAATGAGCAGTTCTTC. Translating it yields CASSSLLARTYNEQFF.

This clonotype was counted many times. The chain employs TRBV11-2 and TRBJ2-5; TRBD2 agrees at 10 bases. Germline trimming cut 1 base from V and 4 bases from J; bases unmatched to any gene: 15. Germline V gene sequence: CDR1 SGHAT, CDR2 FQNNGV. The CDR3 consists of 19 residues. CDR3 DNA: TGTGCCAGCAGCTTAGGGAGCTTATGGTGGCTAGCGGGAGTAGAGACCCAGTACTTC. This sequence encodes CASSLGSLWWLAGVETQYF.

This clonotype appeared a few times. The gene calls are TRBV30 and TRBJ2-6; D not resolved. Germline values: CDR1 GTSNPN, CDR2 SVGIG (reference sequence). This CDR3 region has 12 residues. Trimming took off 6 bases at V and 0 bases at J, with 3 bases between the two ends. CDR3 region: CACDSGANVLTF. CDR3 nucleotides: TGTGCCTGTGACTCTGGGGCCAACGTCCTGACTTTC.

This chain links TRBV4-1 with TRBJ2-5; D call uncertain. Germline CDR1 MGHRA, CDR2 YSYEKL. V lost 3 bases and J 5 bases, leaving 19 bases between the germline ends. The CDR3 contains 16 residues. CDR3 sequence reads: CASSHESKGRRETQYF. The CDR3 DNA is TGCGCCAGCAGCCACGAGTCTAAGGGCAGAAGGGAGACCCAGTACTTC.

The chain employs TRBV20-1 and TRBJ2-1; 16 bases map to TRBD2. Germline CDR1 is DFQATT and CDR2 is SNEGSKA (reference sequence). The CDR3 contains 18 residues. V trimming: 4 bases; J trimming: 2 bases; junction bases outside the gene matches: 8. Here the CDR3 DNA reads TGCAGTGCTAAAGCGGGACTAGCGGGAGGGAACGCCTACAATGAGCAGTTCTTC. As protein: CSAKAGLAGGNAYNEQFF.

The chain employs TRBV20-1 and TRBJ2-1; D is perhaps TRBD2 (6 bases). Between the trimmed V and J ends, which lost 6 bases and 4 bases, there was a span of 22 bases. This CDR3 has 16 amino acids. CDR1 DFQATT and CDR2 SNEGSKA come from the germline V gene (reference sequence). The CDR3 loop reads CSAVGSIAGIYNEQFF. As DNA, the CDR3 is TGCAGTGCCGTGGGCTCCATTGCGGGGATATACAATGAGCAGTTCTTC.

In its sample, this clonotype was seen many times. This chain joins TRBV7-2 and TRBJ1-2; D gene unclear. Germline values: CDR1 SGHTA, CDR2 FQGNSA. CDR3 length: 14 residues. V was clipped by 6 bases and J by 4 bases, with 15 bases between them. CDR3 DNA sequence: TGTGCCAGCAGTTTAAGTGGTGGTGGCTATGGCTACACCTTC. Translated: CASSLSGGGYGYTF.

This clonotype came up many times. This chain links TRBV28 with TRBJ2-3; D is unclear. CDR1 is MDHEN and CDR2 is SYDVKM in the germline V gene. The V and J ends lost 4 bases and 5 bases respectively, with 13 bases between them. The CDR3 has 14 residues. The CDR3 spells CASSSGGIRDTQYF. DNA for the CDR3: TGTGCCAGCAGTTCAGGCGGAATCCGAGATACGCAGTATTTT.

This clonotype was observed at least ten times. The CDR3 DNA sequence: TGTGCCAGCAGTTCACCCCCCGGCAGGGGGAATAATGAGCAGTTCTTC. Its protein is CASSSPPGRGNNEQFF. V is TRBV28 and J is TRBJ2-1, with TRBD1 matching over 7 bases. The CDR3 is 16 residues long. Germline values: CDR1 MDHEN, CDR2 SYDVKM. Trimming removed 4 bases from V and 7 bases from J; junction bases left unmatched: 13. Full variable domain (rest looked up from reference TRBV28 and TRBJ2-1): DVKVTQSSRYLVKRTGEKVFLECVQDMDHENMFWYRQDPGLGLRLIYFSYDVKMKEKGDIPEGYSVSREKKERFSLILESASTNQTSMYLCASSSPPGRGNNEQFFGPGTRLTVL.

Many counts were recorded for this clonotype. DNA for the CDR3: TGTGCCAGCAGTTACAGACTAGCCTACAATGAGCAGTTCTTC. Encoded protein: CASSYRLAYNEQFF. The rearrangement links TRBV6-2 or TRBV6-3 to TRBJ2-1, with a tentative D call TRBD2 (6 bases). The germline V and J ends were trimmed by 2 bases and 2 bases, with 7 bases remaining between them. CDR3 size: 14 residues. CDR1 and CDR2 (germline): MNHEY, SVGEGT.

This clonotype was seen repeatedly, ten times or more. This chain joins TRBV24-1 and TRBJ1-1; D might be TRBD1 (5 bases). The V end lost 3 bases, the J end lost 3 bases, and 16 bases lay between the germline ends. The CDR3 runs to 16 residues. Germline values: CDR1 KGHDR, CDR2 SFDVKD. The chain's CDR3 is CATSDPGKSGHTEAFF. In nucleotides, the CDR3 is TGTGCCACCAGTGATCCAGGGAAGTCGGGGCACACTGAAGCTTTCTTT.

In this sample, this clonotype turned up many times. V gene TRBV7-3 combines with J gene TRBJ2-1, with 12 bases that match TRBD2. Losses at the gene ends were 4 bases for V and 4 bases for J; bases not matched to a gene: 5. The CDR3 runs to 16 residues. CDR1 SGHTA and CDR2 FQGTGA come from the germline V gene. DNA for the CDR3: TGTGCCAGCAGCTCCCCTAGCGGGAGGGGATACAATGAGCAGTTCTTC. This sequence encodes CASSSPSGRGYNEQFF.

In this sample, this clonotype turned up many times. The chain combines TRBV30 with TRBJ2-7, with a tentative D call TRBD1 (6 bases). This CDR3 is 12 amino acids long. CDR1 GTSNPN and CDR2 SVGIG come from the germline V gene (reference sequence). Trimming removed 3 bases at V and 2 bases at J, with 8 bases between. CDR3 nucleotide sequence: TGTGCCTGGAGAACAGGGACCTACGAGCAGTACTTC. This sequence encodes CAWRTGTYEQYF.

This clonotype was seen a handful of times. The chain uses TRBV19 and TRBJ2-7; the D gene could be TRBD1 or TRBD2 (6 bases each). The CDR3 consists of 13 residues. Germline CDR1 reads LNHDA; CDR2 reads SQIVND (reference sequence). V lost 3 bases, J lost 3 bases, and 9 bases lay in between. The CDR3 DNA reads as TGTGCCAGTAGTATGGGGGGCGTCTACGAGCAGTACTTC. This translates into CASSMGGVYEQYF.

Comments on this clonotype: A single base separates this from a much larger clone, so it may be a read error. This sequence joins TRBV3-1 and TRBJ2-1; 15 bases line up with TRBD2. Germline V lookup: CDR1 LGHDT, CDR2 YNNKEL (reference sequence). The CDR3 is 16 residues long. The CDR3 reads CAISSGLAGGFNEQFF. CDR3 coding DNA: TGTGCCATCAGCAGCGGACTAGCGGGAGGGTTTAATGAGCAGTTCTTC.

This clonotype showed up many times. The chain uses TRBV27 and TRBJ1-2; no clear D. This CDR3 has 9 residues. V was shortened by 9 bases and J by 4 bases, with 3 bases between the two germline ends. Germline CDR1 MNHEY, CDR2 SMNVEV (reference sequence). The chain's CDR3 is CASSYGYTF. In nucleotides, the CDR3 is TGTGCCAGTTCCTATGGCTACACCTTC.

V is TRBV6-1 and J is TRBJ1-2; 9 bases agree with TRBD1. CDR3 length equals 15 residues. Germline V gene lookup returns CDR1 MNHNS and CDR2 SASEGT. The trim removed 5 bases at V and 4 bases at J, leaving 8 bases unmatched. DNA for the CDR3: TGTGCCAGCAGTCCGAAACAGGGGGCTGGCTATGGCTACACCTTC. It yields the protein CASSPKQGAGYGYTF.

This clonotype was observed a handful of times. A read error is possible here, since a much larger clone lies one base away. The V gene is TRBV11-1, the J gene TRBJ2-5; possible D gene TRBD1, 6 bases. In germline, CDR1 is SGHAT, CDR2 FQDESV (reference sequence). The CDR3 totals 15 residues. CDR3 sequence reads: CARSLQGDDQETQYF. CDR3 nucleotides: TGTGCCCGCAGCTTACAGGGAGATGACCAAGAGACCCAGTACTTC.

The chain has TRBV29-1 and TRBJ1-2; D may be TRBD1 (5 bases). The CDR3 spans 12 residues. Germline CDR1 reads SQVTM; CDR2 reads ANQGSEA. The V gene lost 4 bases and the J gene lost 4 bases, with 10 bases spanning the gap. CDR3 in DNA: TGCAGCGTTGTGGCTGGGGGCTATGGCTACACCTTC. Protein product: CSVVAGGYGYTF.

The sample holds a few counts of this clonotype. In DNA, the CDR3 is TGTGCCAGCAGTTCCCGACAGGGATTGGGGGCCGGGGAGCTGTTTTTT. Translated: CASSSRQGLGAGELFF. The genes are TRBV12-3 or TRBV12-4 and TRBJ2-2; 7 nucleotides align to TRBD1. The ends lost 4 bases at V and 6 bases at J; junction bases unmatched: 11. The CDR3 consists of 16 residues.